This T cell receptor (beta chain) was found in a study of shared clonotypes between healthy human individuals (dated by TCRdb to 2019 to 2021). Describing the broader study: The cohort included a few men and a couple of women between 18 and 49 years of age. For each donor, CD4 naive and CD4 memory were each given three plates, CD8 naive was given two plates, and CD8 memory was given one plate. To estimate repertoire size and how much clonotypes are shared between individuals, the study performed deep sequencing of blood TCR repertoires from roughly five healthy adults. To increase sequencing depth and limit assay-specific biases, different laboratories used diverse techniques to prepare libraries and sequence TCR repertoires. Each donor's leukapheresis produced roughly between about 0.8 and 8.9 billion PBMCs. Study-wide conclusions, independent of this receptor: Rarefaction of sorted-subset datasets indicated incomplete sequencing despite the large sequencing depth. Only blood was sampled, and tissue TCR repertoires likely differ from those in blood. Across several donors, approximately 4.6% of naive CD4, approximately 4% of naive CD8, roughly 2.3% of memory CD4, and approximately 0.4% of memory CD8 clonotypes were shared. Higher generation probabilities were observed for clonotypes shared by all four sorted-subset donors than for non-shared clonotypes. The genetic and exposure-history diversity represented was limited by the small number of donors. Based on pairwise subsampling, the degree of clonotype sharing among donors was expected to be affected by sequencing depth. Larger estimated clonotype richness was generally found for naive subsets than for memory subsets.

TCR CDR3 regions were amplified from genomic DNA by multiplex PCR using the deep immunoSEQ assay. Extracted genomic DNA from each cell subset was spread evenly across all wells of several immunoSEQ 96-well plates, with each plate serving as a replicate. For sorted subsets, approximately 190 ng of genomic DNA, equivalent to around 31,000 T cell genomes, went into each replicate PCR. The purified libraries were quantified using a Qubit 3.0 fluorometer, sized with a Bioanalyzer 2100, and then quantified again using the KAPA Library Quantification kit. A separate single-read 150-cycle Illumina NextSeq 550 flow cell was used to sequence each immunoSEQ 96-well plate. The published analysis was carried out like this. Because the immunoSEQ output included only junctional sequences and no quality scores, the filtering could not be the same as the filtering used for full-length reads. To assign V/J genes and CDR3, sequences were annotated against IMGT germline references using PyIR, a Python wrapper for IgBLAST v1.9. Any read was removed if the V/J assignment was weak (E-value above 1e-6), the CDR3 was missing, or the read contained stop codons, out-of-frame junctions, or ambiguous translated residues. V3J clonotypes were defined by identical inferred V gene, J gene, and CDR3 amino acid sequence. The percentage overlap between two repertoires was calculated by dividing the number of shared unique clonotypes by the size of the smaller repertoire. Three approaches were used to assess repertoire richness: RTK rarefaction, the Chao1 estimator, and Recon v2.1 estimates of unobserved clonotypes. For all TCRbeta clonotypes obtained by the gDNA method from several donors, generation probabilities were computed with OLGA. TCRdb took this table from immuneACCESS and kept in-frame rearrangements with V and J called. Such tables lack part of the clones; where checked against another copy, unresolved V genes explain under half of the gap, and the rest is unexplained. From that table come the V and J calls and clone size; the DNA was used to work out D and trimming. This sample lists about 2,100,000 clones; about 92% were detected once. The leading ten clones occupy 1.5% to 2% of the sample.

Regarding this clone: Its cognate antigen has yet to be identified. No much larger clonotype is one base removed from it; base qualities were not supplied.

For the CD8 naive samples, CD45RO-negative cells were positively selected for CCR7, yielding a CD45RA+CCR7+ population from which TemRA cells were excluded. The donors were healthy, HIV-negative adults who had no recently reported acute infections or vaccinations. All donors were Caucasian adults living in Nashville, Tennessee, USA. Blood was obtained by leukapheresis, after which PBMCs were separated by Ficoll-Histopaque density gradient centrifugation and cryopreserved in liquid nitrogen vapor phase. Analytical flow cytometry was used to check the purity and quantity of each magnetically sorted T cell population. Each sorted fraction had its genomic DNA isolated and then quantified by UV absorbance on a Nanodrop 2000c. The specimen was naive CD8+ T cells from PBMCs. The cell subset or site label on this specimen signifies: CD45RA+CCR7+. This clonotype was sampled from a man aged 18 to 30 in good health. Some clones in this sample may be carry-over from other donors' samples.

The DNA sequence follows: TGTGCCAGCAGCTTAGCTATTGGACGCGGTTCCTACGAGCAGTACTTC. Its translation reads: CASSLAIGRGSYEQYF. The rearrangement combines TRBV7-9 with TRBJ2-7; the D gene cannot be named for sure. The germline V gene (reference sequence) sets CDR1 to SEHNR and CDR2 to FQNEAQ. Including the terminal cysteine and phenylalanine, the CDR3 comprises 16 residues. Left in the record is the CDR3 DNA by itself, 48 bases read in frame from the first base. The V end loses 0 bases and the J end loses 1 base, and a stretch of 13 bases separates them.